These 10 T cell receptor beta chains were sequenced from one sample in a study of beta chain features in type 1 diabetes. Findings and limits, study-wide: There was a moderate but significant shortening of TCRB CDR3s in all four CD4+ subsets of Type 1 diabetes patients.

The antigens of these receptors remain unknown. Every bit of the isolated RNA underwent reverse transcription, so sequencing read expressed TCRB transcripts. Produced via immunoSEQ multiplex PCR; TCRdb's table is partial and in-frame only. Found here are about 300,000 clones, about 13% of them singletons; the top ten hold roughly 0.016%. The source material was naive CD4+ T cells from blood. The receptor set was obtained from a woman under 30 with type 1 diabetes.

This clone was recorded a few times. The rearrangement joins TRBV5-4 to TRBJ2-1, with D possibly being TRBD1 (6 bases). The CDR3 runs to 14 residues. Trimming left V 4 bases short and J 4 bases short, with 12 bases between. Germline lookup yields CDR1 SGHNT and CDR2 YYREEE (reference sequence). The CDR3 DNA reads as TGTGCCAGCAGCGCAAAAGGGGGATACAATGAGCAGTTCTTC. Its protein is CASSAKGGYNEQFF.

This clone was observed a few times. The chain employs TRBV19 and TRBJ2-7; 8 bases map to TRBD2. CDR3 length: 13 residues. The V gene's germline CDR1 is LNHDA and CDR2 SQIVND (reference sequence). J lost 5 bases, V lost 1 base, and 1 base had no gene match. As DNA, the CDR3 is TGTGCCAGTAGTATAGCGGGAGGGGACGAGCAGTACTTC. Translation gives CASSIAGGDEQYF.

The CDR3 loop is CASAWTGVAGELFF. As DNA, the CDR3 is TGTGCCAGCGCCTGGACAGGGGTCGCCGGGGAGCTGTTTTTT. The V call is TRBV6-6, the J call TRBJ2-2; TRBD1 aligns across 9 bases. The ends lost 8 bases at V and 6 bases at J; junction bases unmatched: 7. This CDR3 spans 14 amino acids. Germline V lookup: CDR1 MNHNY, CDR2 SVGAGI (reference sequence).

This clone was picked up a small number of times. The genes are TRBV27 and TRBJ2-4; 9 bases line up with TRBD1. CDR3 length: 16 residues. Germline CDR1 and CDR2: MNHEY and SMNVEV (reference sequence). After removal of 5 bases from V and 9 bases from J, the junction contained 14 bases not matched to a gene. This chain's CDR3 is CASSSLLRDREGIQYF. DNA of the CDR3: TGTGCCAGCAGTAGCCTCCTCCGGGACAGGGAGGGCATTCAGTACTTC.

This clone appeared a few times. The chain carries TRBV27 and TRBJ2-1; 7 bases align to TRBD1. Per germline, CDR1 MNHEY and CDR2 SMNVEV (reference sequence). With V trimmed by 4 bases and J by 3 bases, 6 bases remained unmatched. The length of the CDR3 is 15 residues. In DNA, the CDR3 is TGTGCCAGCAGTTCACTACAGGGGAACTACAATGAGCAGTTCTTC. It translates to CASSSLQGNYNEQFF.

This sequence joins TRBV11-2 and TRBJ1-4; D ambiguous. Per the germline V gene, CDR1 is SGHAT and CDR2 is FQNNGV. The CDR3 is made up of 14 amino acids. V was cut by 5 bases and J by 8 bases, with 15 bases left in between. The DNA of the CDR3 is TGTGCCAGCAGCCTAAATGGCGGACTGGAAAAACTGTTTTTT. Translating it yields CASSLNGGLEKLFF.

This clone showed up just a few times. The chain recombines TRBV28 with TRBJ1-1; weak D call: TRBD1 (5 bases). Between the trimmed V and J ends, which lost 8 bases and 4 bases, there was a span of 14 bases. The CDR3 length is 13 residues. Germline V gene data show CDR1 as MDHEN and CDR2 as SYDVKM. DNA for the CDR3: TGTGCCAGCGGGGCCAGGGTAACCACTGAAGCTTTCTTT. Its translation is CASGARVTTEAFF.

The V and J genes are TRBV15 and TRBJ1-2; 8 nucleotides agree with TRBD1. V shed 4 bases, J shed 0 bases, and the junction held 4 bases outside the gene matches. The CDR3 is made up of 15 amino acids. Germline loops: CDR1 LNHNV, CDR2 YYDKDF (reference sequence). This CDR3 is CATSKRTGTNYGYTF. The CDR3 nucleotides are TGTGCCACCAGCAAACGGACAGGGACTAACTATGGCTACACCTTC.

This clone showed up just a few times. This chain uses TRBV18 with TRBJ1-4; D perhaps matches TRBD1 (5 bases). The CDR3 runs 15 residues. CDR1 KGHSH and CDR2 LQKENI come from the germline V gene. The V end lost 2 bases, the J end lost 7 bases, and 14 bases lay between the germline ends. The CDR3: CASSPSQGQSEKLFF. DNA of the CDR3: TGTGCCAGCTCACCATCGCAGGGTCAAAGTGAAAAACTGTTTTTT.

This CDR3 reads CASSQEGGVRDNEQFF. The CDR3 DNA is TGCGCCAGCAGCCAAGAGGGAGGGGTTCGAGACAATGAGCAGTTCTTC. The V and J genes are TRBV4-1 and TRBJ2-1; 7 bases map to TRBD2. CDR3 length: 16 amino acids. Germline CDR1 reads MGHRA; CDR2 reads YSYEKL. Trimming cost V 0 bases and J 5 bases; bases outside gene matches: 7.